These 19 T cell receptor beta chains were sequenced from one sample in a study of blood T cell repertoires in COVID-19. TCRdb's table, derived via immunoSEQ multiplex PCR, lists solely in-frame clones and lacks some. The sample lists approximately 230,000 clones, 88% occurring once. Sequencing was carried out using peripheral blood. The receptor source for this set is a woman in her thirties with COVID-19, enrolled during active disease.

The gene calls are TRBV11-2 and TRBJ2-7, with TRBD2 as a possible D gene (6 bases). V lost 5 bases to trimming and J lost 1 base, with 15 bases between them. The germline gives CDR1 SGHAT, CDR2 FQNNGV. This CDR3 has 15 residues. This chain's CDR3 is CASSPSGLMSYEQYV. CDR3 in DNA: TGTGCCAGCAGCCCGAGCGGGCTCATGTCCTACGAGCAGTACGTC.

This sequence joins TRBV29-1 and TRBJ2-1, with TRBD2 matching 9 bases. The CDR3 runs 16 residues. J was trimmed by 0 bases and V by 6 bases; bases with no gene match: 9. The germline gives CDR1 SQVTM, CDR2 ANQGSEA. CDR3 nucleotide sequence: TGCAGCGTGGCCGGGACTAGCCTTTCCTCCTACAATGAGCAGTTCTTC. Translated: CSVAGTSLSSYNEQFF.

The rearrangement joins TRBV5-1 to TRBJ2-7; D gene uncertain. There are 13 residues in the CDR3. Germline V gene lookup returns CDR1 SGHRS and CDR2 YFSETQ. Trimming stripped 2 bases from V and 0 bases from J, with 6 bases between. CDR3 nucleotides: TGCGCCAGCAGCTTTGGCATCTCCTACGAGCAGTACTTC. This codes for CASSFGISYEQYF. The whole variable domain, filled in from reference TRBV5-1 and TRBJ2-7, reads KAGVTQTPRYLIKTRGQQVTLSCSPISGHRSVSWYQQTPGQGLQFLFEYFSETQRNKGNFPGRFSGRQFSNSRSEMNVSTLELGDSALYLCASSFGISYEQYFGPGTRLTVT.

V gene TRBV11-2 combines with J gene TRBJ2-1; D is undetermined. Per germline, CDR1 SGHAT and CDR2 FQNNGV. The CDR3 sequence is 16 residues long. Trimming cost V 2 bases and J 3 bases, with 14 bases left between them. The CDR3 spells CASSLRTNPSYNEQFF. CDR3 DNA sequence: TGTGCCAGCAGCTTACGAACAAACCCTAGCTACAATGAGCAGTTCTTC.

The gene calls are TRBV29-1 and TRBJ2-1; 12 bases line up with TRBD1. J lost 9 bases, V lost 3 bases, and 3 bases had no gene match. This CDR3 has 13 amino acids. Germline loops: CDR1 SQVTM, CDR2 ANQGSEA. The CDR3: CSVEGTGGGEQFF. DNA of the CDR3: TGCAGCGTTGAGGGGACAGGGGGCGGTGAGCAGTTCTTC.

The CDR3 DNA reads as TGTGCCAGCAGCCCCGAAGGACAGGGGTACAATGAGCAGTTCTTC. It encodes CASSPEGQGYNEQFF. The chain has TRBV7-2 and TRBJ2-1; 9 nucleotides align to TRBD1. This CDR3 spans 15 amino acids. Looked up from germline, CDR1 is SGHTA and CDR2 is FQGNSA. Trimming took 5 bases from V and 4 from J; bases not matched to a gene: 6.

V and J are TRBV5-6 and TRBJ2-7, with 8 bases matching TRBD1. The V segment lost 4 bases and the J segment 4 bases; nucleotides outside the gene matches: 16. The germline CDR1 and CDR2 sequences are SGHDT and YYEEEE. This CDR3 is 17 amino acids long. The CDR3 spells CASSLATGVNRRYEQYF. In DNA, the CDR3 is TGTGCCAGCAGCCTAGCGACAGGGGTGAATCGAAGGTACGAGCAGTACTTC. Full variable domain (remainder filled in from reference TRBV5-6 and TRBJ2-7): DAGVTQSPTHLIKTRGQQVTLRCSPKSGHDTVSWYQQALGQGPQFIFQYYEEEERQRGNFPDRFSGHQFPNYSSELNVNALLLGDSALYLCASSLATGVNRRYEQYFGPGTRLTVT.

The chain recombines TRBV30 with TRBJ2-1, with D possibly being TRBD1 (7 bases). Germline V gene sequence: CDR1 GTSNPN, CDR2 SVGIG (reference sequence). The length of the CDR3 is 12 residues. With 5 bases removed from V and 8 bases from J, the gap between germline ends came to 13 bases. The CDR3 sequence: CAWSQGGDEQFF. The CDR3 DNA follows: TGTGCCTGGTCCCAGGGGGGCGATGAGCAGTTCTTC.

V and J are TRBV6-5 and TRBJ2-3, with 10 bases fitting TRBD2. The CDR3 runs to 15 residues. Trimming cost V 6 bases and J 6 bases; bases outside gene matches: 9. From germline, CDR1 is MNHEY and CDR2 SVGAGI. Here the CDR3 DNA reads TGTGCCAGCAGGGAGGGACTAGCGTTTATGGATACGCAGTATTTT. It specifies CASREGLAFMDTQYF.

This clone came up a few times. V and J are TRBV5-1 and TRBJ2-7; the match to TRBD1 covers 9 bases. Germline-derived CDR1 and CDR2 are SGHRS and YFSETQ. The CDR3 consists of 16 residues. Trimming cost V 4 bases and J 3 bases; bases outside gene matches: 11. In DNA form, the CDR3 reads TGCGCCAGCAGCCTCACCCCGGGACAGGGCCTCTACGAGCAGTACTTC. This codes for CASSLTPGQGLYEQYF.

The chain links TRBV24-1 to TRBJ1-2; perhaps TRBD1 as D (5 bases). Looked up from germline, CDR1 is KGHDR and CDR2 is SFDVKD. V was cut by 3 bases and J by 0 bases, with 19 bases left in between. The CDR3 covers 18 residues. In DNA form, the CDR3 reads TGTGCCACCAGTGATGGGACTCGGGGCTATAGGACTAACTATGGCTACACCTTC. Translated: CATSDGTRGYRTNYGYTF.

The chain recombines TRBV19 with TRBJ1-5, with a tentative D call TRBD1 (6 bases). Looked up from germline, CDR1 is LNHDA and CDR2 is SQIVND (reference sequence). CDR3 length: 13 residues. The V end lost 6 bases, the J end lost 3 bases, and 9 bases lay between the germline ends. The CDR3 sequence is CASSGQINQPQHF. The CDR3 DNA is TGTGCCAGTAGCGGACAGATCAATCAGCCCCAGCATTTT.

The CDR3 region has the DNA TGTGCCAGCAGCTTGAGGACAGGGGGGACAATTTCGAATTCACCCCTCCACTTT. Its translation: CASSLRTGGTISNSPLHF. This chain joins TRBV5-4 and TRBJ1-6; the match to TRBD1 covers 10 bases. With 1 base clipped from V and 7 bases from J, the junction kept 11 bases outside the gene matches. Germline CDR1 and CDR2: SGHNT and YYREEE (reference sequence). This CDR3 region has 18 residues.

CDR3 in amino acids: CASSYSAGELFF. Here the CDR3 DNA reads TGTGCCAGCAGTTATTCGGCCGGGGAGCTGTTTTTT. The chain recombines TRBV6-5 with TRBJ2-2; D is unresolved. The germline V gene has CDR1 MNHEY and CDR2 SVGAGI. The ends were cut back, 3 bases at V and 6 bases at J, with 5 bases in the middle. CDR3 length equals 12 residues.

CDR3 protein: CAWREGQGNEKLFF. The CDR3 DNA follows: TGTGCCTGGAGAGAAGGACAGGGTAATGAAAAACTGTTTTTT. The genes are TRBV30 and TRBJ1-4, with 8 bases identical to TRBD1. Germline V gene lookup returns CDR1 GTSNPN and CDR2 SVGIG (reference sequence). V dropped 3 bases and J dropped 4; count of bases not matched to a gene: 4. This CDR3 region has 14 residues.

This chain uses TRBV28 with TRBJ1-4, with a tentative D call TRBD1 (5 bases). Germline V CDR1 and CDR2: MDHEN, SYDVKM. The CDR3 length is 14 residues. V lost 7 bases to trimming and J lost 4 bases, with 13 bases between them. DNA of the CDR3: TGTGCCAGCACCCTGGGGGGAATTAATGAAAAACTGTTTTTT. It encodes CASTLGGINEKLFF.

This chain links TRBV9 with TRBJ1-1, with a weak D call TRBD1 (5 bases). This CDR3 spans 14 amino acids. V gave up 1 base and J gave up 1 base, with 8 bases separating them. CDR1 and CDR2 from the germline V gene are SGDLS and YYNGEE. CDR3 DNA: TGTGCCAGCAGCGTATCAAGGGGGAACACTGAAGCTTTCTTT. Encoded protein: CASSVSRGNTEAFF.

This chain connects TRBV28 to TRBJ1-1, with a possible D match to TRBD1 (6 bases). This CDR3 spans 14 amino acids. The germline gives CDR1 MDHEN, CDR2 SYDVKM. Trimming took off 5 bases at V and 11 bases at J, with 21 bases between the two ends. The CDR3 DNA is TGTGCCAGCAGTGGGGGCCCAAACCCTTCGAAGGCTTTCTTT. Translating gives CASSGGPNPSKAFF.

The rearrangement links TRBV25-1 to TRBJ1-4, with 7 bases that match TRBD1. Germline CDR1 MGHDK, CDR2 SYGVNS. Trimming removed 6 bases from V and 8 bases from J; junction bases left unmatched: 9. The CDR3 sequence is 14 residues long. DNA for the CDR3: TGTGCCAGCAGATATACAGGGGCAGGGGAAAAACTGTTTTTT. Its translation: CASRYTGAGEKLFF.